The 16 T cell receptor beta chains below all came from one sample that was sequenced in a study of cytomegalovirus exposure and HLA in healthy donors. The PCR made use of 60 Vbeta and 13 Jbeta primers. Data came from immunoSEQ multiplex PCR; TCRdb stores just in-frame clones and leaves some out. The sample has about 110,000 clones; approximately 79% are singletons. Material: PBMCs. The receptors were gathered from a woman aged 35 to 49 in good health and CMV-seropositive.

The chain has TRBV11-2 and TRBJ2-5, with 8 positions matching TRBD1. V shed 5 bases, J shed 5 bases, and the junction held 10 bases outside the gene matches. CDR3 size: 15 residues. Germline loops: CDR1 SGHAT, CDR2 FQNNGV. Here the CDR3 reads CASSLSTGERETQYF. CDR3 sequence (DNA): TGTGCCAGCAGCCTCTCGACAGGGGAACGGGAGACCCAGTACTTC.

This clone was detected only once. The V and J genes are TRBV27 and TRBJ1-1; tentative D call: TRBD1 (6 bases). The CDR3 consists of 17 residues. Trimming took 5 bases from V and 1 from J, leaving 20 bases between them. Germline V gene lookup returns CDR1 MNHEY and CDR2 SMNVEV (reference sequence). DNA for the CDR3: TGTGCCAGCAGTACGCGGACAGTACCTTTTGCGAACACTGAAGCTTTCTTT. Protein: CASSTRTVPFANTEAFF.

The chain is built from TRBV2 and TRBJ1-5; possibly TRBD1 for D (5 bases). CDR1 and CDR2 (germline): SNHLY, FYNNEI. Trimming shortened V by 6 bases and J by 2 bases, and 11 bases separated the two germline ends. CDR3 length: 14 residues. The CDR3 region is CASRGRGGNQPQHF. CDR3 nucleotides: TGTGCCAGCAGAGGAAGGGGTGGCAATCAGCCCCAGCATTTT.

J is TRBJ1-2 and V is TRBV6-6, with a tentative D call TRBD1 (5 bases). Trimming pared 2 bases from V and 1 base from J, leaving 8 bases between. Looked up from germline, CDR1 is MNHNY and CDR2 is SVGAGI (reference sequence). This CDR3 has 14 residues. The CDR3 loop reads CASSYPTDNYGYTF. CDR3 DNA sequence: TGTGCCAGCAGTTACCCGACAGATAACTATGGCTACACCTTC.

The rearrangement links TRBV7-3 to TRBJ1-2, with TRBD1 matching 8 bases. Per germline, CDR1 SGHTA and CDR2 FQGTGA. This CDR3 region has 13 residues. The ends lost 3 bases at V and 8 bases at J; junction bases unmatched: 5. Here the CDR3 reads CASSLTGAGGYTF. DNA for the CDR3: TGTGCCAGCAGCTTGACAGGGGCTGGGGGCTACACCTTC. The variable domain in full, completed from reference TRBV7-3 and TRBJ1-2, reads GAGVSQTPSNKVTEKGKYVELRCDPISGHTALYWYRQSLGQGPEFLIYFQGTGAADDSGLPNDRFFAVRPEGSVSTLKIQRTERGDSAVYLCASSLTGAGGYTFGSGTRLTVV.

Only a few counts were recorded for this clone. The V gene is TRBV30, the J gene TRBJ1-6, with TRBD1 as a possible D gene (5 bases). Per germline, CDR1 GTSNPN and CDR2 SVGIG (reference sequence). V shed 0 bases and J shed 13 bases, with 13 bases lying between them. This CDR3 is built from 13 residues. CDR3 protein: CAWSVGGTSPLHF. The CDR3 DNA reads TGTGCCTGGAGTGTTGGGGGGACTAGTCCCCTCCACTTT.

V and J are TRBV7-2 and TRBJ1-6; TRBD1 matches at 8 bases. The V gene end was trimmed by 3 bases and the J gene end by 6 bases; junction bases not matched to a gene: 1. The germline V gene encodes CDR1 SGHTA and CDR2 FQGNSA. This CDR3 has 14 residues. The DNA for the CDR3 is TGTGCCAGCAGCTTTGACAGGGGTAATTCACCCCTCCACTTT. Protein sequence: CASSFDRGNSPLHF. The variable domain in full, completed from reference TRBV7-2 and TRBJ1-6, reads GAGVSQSPSNKVTEKGKDVELRCDPISGHTALYWYRQSLGQGLEFLIYFQGNSAPDKSGLPSDRFSAERTGGSVSTLTIQRTQQEDSAVYLCASSFDRGNSPLHFGNGTRLTVT.

The sample holds one count of this clone. In nucleotides, the CDR3 is TGTGCCAGCAGCCAAAGGACAGGGGAAGGCTACACCTTC. Protein sequence: CASSQRTGEGYTF. The gene calls are TRBV14 and TRBJ1-2; 9 bases fit TRBD1. CDR1 is SGHDN and CDR2 is FVKESK in the germline V gene. The CDR3 extends over 13 amino acids. V shed 2 bases and J 8 bases; nucleotides not matched to a gene: 3.

CDR3 protein: CASSQDAGTGLSSYNSPLHF. The CDR3 coding sequence is TGTGCCAGCAGCCAAGATGCAGGGACAGGGCTCAGCTCCTATAATTCACCCCTCCACTTT. The chain carries TRBV4-2 and TRBJ1-6; the match to TRBD1 covers 9 bases. The V gene end was trimmed by 0 bases and the J gene end by 0 bases; junction bases not matched to a gene: 9. Per the germline V gene, CDR1 is LGHNA and CDR2 is YNFKEQ. The CDR3 runs to 20 residues.

This clone was detected a few times. The V and J genes are TRBV5-3 and TRBJ1-5, with 7 bases aligning to TRBD1. TRBV5-3 is given ORF status, its function remaining uncertain. J was trimmed by 0 bases and V by 4 bases; bases with no gene match: 4. This CDR3 region has 15 residues. The CDR3, as DNA: TGTGCCAGAAGCCAGGGACAGAGTAGCAATCAGCCCCAGCATTTT. Translated: CARSQGQSSNQPQHF.

This chain connects TRBV29-1 to TRBJ2-3; TRBD1 might be the D (6 bases). CDR1 is SQVTM, CDR2 ANQGSEA, per germline. The V gene lost 6 bases and the J gene lost 0 bases, with 13 bases spanning the gap. The CDR3 is 14 residues long. CDR3 protein: CSVYRVPSTDTQYF. Written as DNA, the CDR3 is TGCAGCGTCTACAGGGTACCTAGCACAGATACGCAGTATTTT.

The J gene is TRBJ2-3, the V gene TRBV29-1, with 9 bases lining up with TRBD1. Germline V gene lookup returns CDR1 SQVTM and CDR2 ANQGSEA. The CDR3 has 14 residues. Trimming cost V 7 bases and J 1 base; bases outside gene matches: 6. CDR3 amino acids: CSASWTGGTDTQYF. As DNA, the CDR3 is TGCAGCGCCAGCTGGACAGGGGGCACAGATACGCAGTATTTT.

The genes are TRBV15 and TRBJ1-1; D is ambiguous. Trimming took 10 bases from V and 0 from J, leaving 12 bases between them. Germline V gene lookup returns CDR1 LNHNV and CDR2 YYDKDF (reference sequence). The CDR3 consists of 13 residues. The CDR3 sequence is CASKADLNTEAFF. In nucleotides, the CDR3 is TGTGCCAGCAAAGCGGACCTGAACACTGAAGCTTTCTTT.

In regard to this clone: This same CDR3 is encoded by further DNA sequences in the sample. The chain combines TRBV6-6 with TRBJ2-7, with D perhaps TRBD1 (6 bases). Trimming cost V 2 bases and J 2 bases, with 10 bases left between them. CDR3 length: 14 amino acids. CDR1 MNHNY and CDR2 SVGAGI come from the germline V gene (reference sequence). CDR3 sequence (DNA): TGTGCCAGCAGTTACGGGCAGGGGCCCTACGAGCAGTACTTC. This codes for CASSYGQGPYEQYF.

As concerns this clone: Other DNA sequences of this sample code for an identical CDR3. V and J are TRBV15 and TRBJ2-7; D call uncertain. CDR1 and CDR2 (germline): LNHNV, YYDKDF (reference sequence). There are 15 residues in the CDR3. Deletions cut 0 bases from V and 0 bases from J, with 9 bases between. CDR3 sequence (DNA): TGTGCCACCAGCAGAGATCTGGGCAGCTCCTACGAGCAGTACTTC. Its translation is CATSRDLGSSYEQYF.

The chain employs TRBV30 and TRBJ1-6; TRBD1 matches at 7 bases. Germline CDR1 reads GTSNPN; CDR2 reads SVGIG (reference sequence). Germline trimming cut 3 bases from V and 10 bases from J; bases unmatched to any gene: 9. The length of the CDR3 is 14 residues. This CDR3 reads CAWREQGQLSPLHF. CDR3 DNA sequence: TGTGCCTGGAGGGAACAGGGACAGTTGTCACCCCTCCACTTT.